This is a list of T cell receptor beta chains from one sample in a study of spatial heterogeneity in lung cancer. Using its own MiXCR run on the 5' RACE reads, TCRdb lists one record per CDR3 protein. The repertoire holds fewer than 55,000 distinct CDR3 sequences, about 7.4% seen once, with approximately 13% in the top ten. The sequences come from PBMCs, collected at surgery. The receptors here all came from a female donor with early-stage non-small cell lung cancer. CDR3s include the opening cysteine and the closing phenylalanine or tryptophan. The D gene is left open where the match is weak. Size is omitted from some rows. Given values are once, few, many or a class for expanded clones.

J | V | D | size | DNA | CDR3
TRBJ2-6 | TRBV7-2 | TRBD1 | NA | TGTGCCAGCAGCGGATCAGGGGGCGCTGGGGCCAACGTCCTGACTTTC | CASSGSGGAGANVLTF
TRBJ2-1 | TRBV7-9 | TRBD2 | NA | TGTGCCAGCAGCTCTCTAGCGGGGAGCAATGAGCAGTTCTTC | CASSSLAGSNEQFF
TRBJ1-5 | TRBV12-3/TRBV12-4 | NA | NA | TGTGCCAGCAGTTTCTGGGTAGATCAGCCCCAGCATTTT | CASSFWVDQPQHF
TRBJ2-5 | TRBV7-2 | TRBD2 | few | TGTGCCAGCAGCTTCGGTGGGGTAGCGGGGATTGAGACCCAGTACTTC | CASSFGGVAGIETQYF
TRBJ1-6 | TRBV7-9 | NA | NA | TGTGCCAGCAGCCCGGGTTCCAATTCACCCCTCCACTTT | CASSPGSNSPLHF
TRBJ2-7 | TRBV5-8 | NA | few | TGTGCCAGCAGCTTGGGGGCAGGGTCAGTCTACGAGCAGTACTTC | CASSLGAGSVYEQYF
TRBJ1-3 | TRBV10-3 | NA | NA | TGTGCCATCAGTGAGAAGGTTTCGGGAAACACCATATATTTT | CAISEKVSGNTIYF
TRBJ2-7 | TRBV12-3/TRBV12-4 | TRBD1 | many | TGTGCCAGCAGTCGTCAATCCGGGACAGGGATCTACGAGCAGTACTTC | CASSRQSGTGIYEQYF
TRBJ2-7 | TRBV4-3 | NA | many | TGCGCCAGCAGCCAAGATGAGACCAGATCCTACGAGCAGTACTTC | CASSQDETRSYEQYF
TRBJ2-1 | TRBV12-3/TRBV12-4 | TRBD2 | many | TGTGCCAGCAGCCGCGGGACTAGCGGATACAATGAGCAGTTCTTC | CASSRGTSGYNEQFF
TRBJ2-1 | TRBV20-1 | TRBD2 | many | TGCAGTGCCCGGGAGGCCTACAATGAGCAGTTCTTC | CSAREAYNEQFF
TRBJ2-1 | TRBV27 | TRBD2 | few | TGTGCCAGCAGTTTACGGGGGGGGCCGTACAATGAGCAGTTCTTC | CASSLRGGPYNEQFF
TRBJ2-1 | TRBV27 | TRBD2 | NA | TGTGCCAGCAGTTCCGCTACTAGCGGATTCAATGTGCAGTTCTTC | CASSSATSGFNVQFF
TRBJ2-1 | TRBV4-3 | TRBD2 | few | TGCGCCAGCAGCCAAGCGGGACTAGCGGACAATGAGCAGTTCTTC | CASSQAGLADNEQFF
TRBJ1-3 | TRBV2 | NA | many | TGTGCCAGCAGTATTTCTAAGGGGACCTCTGGAAACACCATATATTTT | CASSISKGTSGNTIYF
TRBJ2-7 | TRBV5-5 | NA | NA | TGTGCCAGCAGCTTGATAGGGGTCTACGAGCAGTACTTC | CASSLIGVYEQYF
TRBJ2-3 | TRBV13 | NA | many | TGTGCCAGCAGCTTAGAGGGGGGCACAGATACGCAGTATTTT | CASSLEGGTDTQYF
TRBJ2-3 | TRBV6-2/TRBV6-3 | TRBD2 | NA | TGTGCCAGCAGTTATAGTGGCTGGAGCGGGGGGGCCCCAGATACGCAGTATTTT | CASSYSGWSGGAPDTQYF
TRBJ2-1 | TRBV20-1 | NA | many | TGCAGTGCTGCGTCACTAGGGAGCTGGAATGAGCAGTTCTTC | CSAASLGSWNEQFF
TRBJ1-2 | TRBV6-2/TRBV6-3 | TRBD1 | many | TGTGCCAGCAGTTACAGGGGACAGGATGGCTACACCTTC | CASSYRGQDGYTF
TRBJ1-2 | TRBV6-2/TRBV6-3 | NA | NA | TGTGCCAGCAGACAACCAGGGTCCTTCCCTGGCTACACCTTC | CASRQPGSFPGYTF
TRBJ2-5 | TRBV27 | TRBD2 | NA | TGTGCCAGCAGTAACCTCCCGGGACTAGCTGAAGAGACCCAGTACTTC | CASSNLPGLAEETQYF
TRBJ2-4 | TRBV20-1 | NA | many | TGCAGTGCTAGAGACCCCCTCCGACAGGTTGGGAGCAAAAACATTCAGTACTTC | CSARDPLRQVGSKNIQYF
TRBJ2-1 | TRBV30 | NA | NA | TGTGCCTGGAGTGTAGGCAGGAGGGACAATGAGCAGTTCTTC | CAWSVGRRDNEQFF
TRBJ2-1 | TRBV7-2 | TRBD2 | NA | TGTGCCAGCAGCTTGGTTAGCGGGGGGTGGGATGAGCAGTTCTTC | CASSLVSGGWDEQFF
TRBJ2-3 | TRBV6-6 | NA | few | TGTGCCAGCAGTTACCAAACTAGGGATACGCAGTATTTT | CASSYQTRDTQYF
TRBJ1-1 | TRBV15 | NA | few | TGTGCCACCAGCTGGAATGTCCGGGGGACTGAAGCTTTCTTT | CATSWNVRGTEAFF
TRBJ1-4 | TRBV20-1 | NA | many | TGCAGTGCTAGAGCGGGAAACAATGAAAAACTGTTTTTT | CSARAGNNEKLFF
TRBJ2-1 | TRBV7-2 | NA | NA | TGTGCCAGCAGCTTAGTCCTGGGGGGAACCAATGAGCAGTTCTTC | CASSLVLGGTNEQFF
TRBJ2-7 | TRBV5-1 | TRBD1 | many | TGCGCCAGCAGGACGGGACAGGGATCCTACGAGCAGTACTTC | CASRTGQGSYEQYF
TRBJ1-4 | TRBV23-1 | TRBD1 | many | TGCGCCAGCAGTCAGTACACAGGGGGCGCGAGGGCGGATGAAAAACTGTTTTTT | CASSQYTGGARADEKLFF